This is a list of T cell receptor beta chains from one sample in a study of CD8+CD57+ T cells in acquired aplastic anemia. TCRdb reanalysed the reads using MiXCR and keeps one entry per CDR3 protein. The sample consists of about 190,000 distinct CDR3 sequences, over 60% of them appearing once. Specimen: sorted CD4+, CD8+, or CD8+CD57+ T cells (not recorded which) from PBMCs. These receptors came from a human donor with severe aplastic anemia or a healthy control (not recorded which). CDR3s include the opening cysteine and the closing phenylalanine or tryptophan. Fields, in order: J gene, D gene, V gene, CDR3 protein. The D gene is left open where the match is weak.

>TRBJ2-5|TRBD1|TRBV24-1
CASTTGGETQYF
>TRBJ2-3|TRBD2|TRBV9
CASSPLAGGASTGDTQYF
>TRBJ1-6|.|TRBV19
CASSPDSWIVGSPLHF
>TRBJ2-7|TRBD1|TRBV13
CASSLAVGTGTYEQYF
>TRBJ2-3|TRBD2|TRBV10-3
CAIRAGLAGTTDTQYF
>TRBJ1-1|TRBD1|TRBV20-1
CSARDRTGDTEAFF
>TRBJ1-3|TRBD1|TRBV7-2
CAGRSGTGDSGNTIYF
>TRBJ2-1|TRBD2|TRBV7-9
CASSLREGPTEQFF
>TRBJ2-7|TRBD1|TRBV6-5
CASSYSPDRAYEQYF
>TRBJ2-7|TRBD2|TRBV19
CASSTSGVYEQYF
>TRBJ1-5|.|TRBV19
CASRWREPNQPQHF
>TRBJ1-1|TRBD1|TRBV2
CASSDSGQGGTEAFF
>TRBJ2-7|TRBD1|TRBV19
CASSIGWTGVYEQYF
>TRBJ2-5|.|TRBV9
CASSVDPRLGSWGYNETQYF
>TRBJ2-7|.|TRBV9
CASSGRTFQDEQYF
>TRBJ2-3|TRBD2|TRBV20-1
CSARGMRGVDTQCF
>TRBJ2-5|.|TRBV7-6
CASSSTATSSQYF
>TRBJ2-7|.|TRBV15
CATSRAHGTSLGEQYF
>TRBJ1-2|.|TRBV19
CASRERTVPGGYGYTF
>TRBJ2-7|TRBD1|TRBV7-2
CASSLIGTGDEQDF
>TRBJ2-7|.|TRBV29-1
CSVLLNYEQYF
>TRBJ2-3|TRBD2|TRBV7-2
CASSLGRAGGSGTDTQYF
>TRBJ1-2|TRBD1|TRBV7-3
CASSRQGGYGYTF
>TRBJ1-2|.|TRBV7-8
CASSPEGGAAGYTF
>TRBJ1-6|.|TRBV20-1
CSAREGTGLSSPLHF
>TRBJ2-3|TRBD1|TRBV7-7
CASSLGGSDTQYF
>TRBJ2-1|.|TRBV4-3
CASSQARYGDEQFF
>TRBJ1-2|.|TRBV2
CASSEGVRFGYTF
>TRBJ1-1|.|TRBV9
CASSGKDHTEAFF